The subject of this entry is one T cell receptor beta chain. Its target is unknown. For CDR3 and TCR beta VDJ profiling, genomic DNA was the template used. From the reads, TCRdb called clonotypes with MiXCR, one entry per CDR3 protein. The data show around 170,000 distinct CDR3 sequences, under 55% seen once. These data belong to a study of CD8+CD57+ T cells in acquired aplastic anemia. Background on the study: Sorted CD4+ and CD8+ cells yielded DNA averaging about 3.2 ug. Study-wide results and limits: Between patients and controls, over 25 CD8+ CDR3 sequences were found in common.

This CDR3 contains 15 residues. CDR1 and CDR2 (germline): SGHNT, YYREEE (reference sequence). V was pared by 5 bases and J by 5 bases, with 14 bases between. Patients picked for sequencing had shown CD8+CD57+ cell expansion detected by flow cytometry. Patients, without exception, had severe acquired aplastic anemia. No patient had been given any therapy when blood was sampled. This receptor was taken from a human donor with aplastic anemia. The source material was sorted CD4+, CD8+, or CD8+CD57+ T cells (not recorded which) from PBMCs. This chain joins TRBV5-4 and TRBJ1-6; perhaps TRBD1 as D (6 bases). The CDR3 DNA reads TGTGCCAGCAGTTCGGGGAAGGGGGATAATTCACCCCTCCACTTT. Translation gives CASSSGKGDNSPLHF.